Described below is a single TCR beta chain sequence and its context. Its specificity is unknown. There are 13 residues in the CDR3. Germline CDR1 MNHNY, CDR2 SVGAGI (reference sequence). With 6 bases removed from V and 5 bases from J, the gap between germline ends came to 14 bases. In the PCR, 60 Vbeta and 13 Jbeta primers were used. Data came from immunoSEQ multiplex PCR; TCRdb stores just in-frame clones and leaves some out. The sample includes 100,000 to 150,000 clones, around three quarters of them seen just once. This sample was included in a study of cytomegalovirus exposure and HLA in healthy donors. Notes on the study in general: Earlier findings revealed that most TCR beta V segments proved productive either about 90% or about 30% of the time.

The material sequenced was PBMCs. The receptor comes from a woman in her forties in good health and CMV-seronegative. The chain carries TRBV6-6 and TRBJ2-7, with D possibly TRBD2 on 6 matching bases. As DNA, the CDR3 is TGTGCCAGCAGGGAACCGGGAGCTAACGAGCAGTACTTC. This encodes CASREPGANEQYF.